This T cell receptor (beta chain) was captured in a study of tissue T cells after allogeneic stem cell transplantation. The study's findings and limits: This small cohort was clinically heterogeneous, and sampling depth was a limitation.

Using immunoSEQ multiplex PCR, the repertoire was profiled, and TCRdb retains in-frame clones only, with some absent. This sample carries 5,000 to 6,500 clones, around 65% of them seen once, and the ten largest clones take around 15%. Comment on this clone: Its cognate antigen is unknown.

CDR1 is SGHNT, CDR2 YYREEE, per germline (reference sequence). V was clipped by 4 bases and J by 2 bases, with 10 bases between them. The CDR3 has 15 residues. The chain joins TRBV5-4 to TRBJ2-6; the D call may be TRBD1 or TRBD2 (5 bases each). This material consisted of duodenum tissue, taken at autopsy. The sequence derives from a woman aged 18 to 49 with breast cancer. In DNA, the CDR3 is TGTGCCAGCAGCGGGCAGGGACCTGGGGCCAACGTCCTGACTTTC. Amino acid sequence: CASSGQGPGANVLTF. The full variable domain, in which reference TRBV5-4 and TRBJ2-6 provide the parts outside the CDR3, is ETGVTQSPTHLIKTRGQQVTLRCSSQSGHNTVSWYQQALGQGPQFIFQYYREEENGRGNFPPRFSGLQFPNYSSELNVNALELDDSALYLCASSGQGPGANVLTFGAGSRLTVL.